The 17 T cell receptor beta chains in this list originate from one sample, sequenced in a study of cytomegalovirus exposure and HLA in healthy donors (dated by TCRdb to 2016 to 2017). The library was built by means of the immunoSEQ multiplex PCR assay. A mixture of 60 forward primers for TCR Vbeta segments and 13 reverse primers for TCR Jbeta segments was used in the multiplex PCR. TCRdb limited this immuneACCESS table to in-frame rearrangements with V and J called. A share of clones is missing; checked studies link under half to unresolved V genes, and the rest is unexplained. A total of more than 150,000 clones appear in this sample, approximately 84% of them only once. The ten largest clones represent roughly 2.6% of the sample. The material sequenced was PBMCs. The receptor source for this set is a woman aged 50 to 60 in good health and CMV-seropositive.

This chain joins TRBV5-1 and TRBJ1-1; 9 nucleotides line up with TRBD1. This CDR3 has 16 residues. V lost 1 base and J lost 3; bases outside the gene matches: 7. CDR1 SGHRS and CDR2 YFSETQ come from the germline V gene. Here the CDR3 DNA reads TGCGCCAGCAGCTTGAGCGGGACAGGGTCTTACACTGAAGCTTTCTTT. The encoded protein is CASSLSGTGSYTEAFF.

V gene TRBV7-6 combines with J gene TRBJ1-2, with a weak D call TRBD1 (5 bases). The CDR3 spans 14 residues. Trimming removed 1 base at V and 5 bases at J, with 11 bases between. CDR1 is SGHVS and CDR2 is FNYEAQ in the germline V gene. CDR3 in DNA: TGTGCCAGCAGCTTAGGCGGGGGTGAATATGGCTACACCTTC. This gives the protein CASSLGGGEYGYTF.

This chain uses TRBV6-6 with TRBJ2-7; tentative D call: TRBD1 (5 bases). The CDR3 spans 12 residues. In germline, CDR1 is MNHNY, CDR2 SVGAGI (reference sequence). The V gene lost 9 bases and the J gene lost 2 bases, with 11 bases spanning the gap. CDR3 in DNA: TGTGCCAGTAACAGGAACCCCTACGAGCAGTACTTC. Translating it yields CASNRNPYEQYF.

The chain carries TRBV5-1 and TRBJ2-7; D perhaps matches TRBD2 (6 bases). CDR1 is SGHRS and CDR2 is YFSETQ in the germline V gene. V gave up 5 bases and J gave up 2 bases, with 14 bases separating them. This CDR3 comprises 14 residues. The chain's CDR3 is CASSPGEVAYEQYF. The CDR3 DNA reads as TGCGCCAGCAGTCCCGGGGAGGTTGCCTACGAGCAGTACTTC.

This clone turned up a few times. CDR3 loop: CASSEDVYVVQGADTQYF. The DNA for the CDR3 is TGTGCCAGCAGTGAAGATGTGTATGTCGTCCAGGGCGCAGATACGCAGTATTTT. The chain links TRBV6-1 to TRBJ2-3, with a tentative D call TRBD1 (5 bases). Germline CDR1 reads MNHNS; CDR2 reads SASEGT. V shed 1 base and J shed 4 bases, with 21 bases lying between them. The CDR3 consists of 18 residues.

The chain recombines TRBV10-2 with TRBJ1-4; D remains unclear. Germline CDR1 WSHSY, CDR2 SAAADI. V lost 8 bases and J lost 4, with 11 bases in between. The CDR3 is 13 residues long. CDR3 DNA: TGCGCCAGCGGCGACACGGATAATGAAAAACTGTTTTTT. Translation gives CASGDTDNEKLFF.

This CDR3 reads CASSLRAGGNTEAFF. DNA of the CDR3: TGTGCCAGCAGTTTAAGAGCCGGGGGGAACACTGAAGCTTTCTTT. V and J are TRBV27 and TRBJ1-1; a weak D match, TRBD1 (5 bases). The CDR3 is 15 amino acids. V lost 2 bases to trimming and J lost 1 base, with 11 bases between them. Germline CDR1 and CDR2: MNHEY and SMNVEV (reference sequence).

This chain uses TRBV11-3 with TRBJ2-5; the match to TRBD2 covers 8 bases. V shed 1 base and J 4 bases; nucleotides not matched to a gene: 8. Germline loops: CDR1 SGHNT, CDR2 YENEEA. CDR3 length: 16 amino acids. This CDR3 is CASSLGAGGVRETQYF. The CDR3, as DNA: TGTGCCAGCAGCTTAGGGGCGGGGGGTGTGAGAGAGACCCAGTACTTC.

This clone was seen once. The V call is TRBV5-1, the J call TRBJ1-2; TRBD1 matches at 7 bases. V dropped 4 bases and J dropped 1; count of bases not matched to a gene: 4. Per the germline V gene, CDR1 is SGHRS and CDR2 is YFSETQ. The CDR3 sequence is 14 residues long. The CDR3 DNA reads as TGCGCCAGCAGCCCCAGACAGGGTAACTATGGCTACACCTTC. This gives the protein CASSPRQGNYGYTF.

The CDR3 protein is CASTTGGPYEQYF. In DNA form, the CDR3 reads TGTGCCAGCACCACGGGGGGACCCTACGAGCAGTACTTC. The chain uses TRBV28 and TRBJ2-7, with TRBD2 matching over 7 bases. Trimming took 7 bases from V and 2 from J; bases not matched to a gene: 5. Germline V lookup: CDR1 MDHEN, CDR2 SYDVKM. This CDR3 spans 13 amino acids.

V is TRBV6-1 and J is TRBJ1-5; 10 positions match TRBD1. V shed 5 bases, J shed 5 bases, and the junction held 3 bases outside the gene matches. Germline-derived CDR1 and CDR2 are MNHNS and SASEGT. CDR3 length equals 14 residues. CDR3 DNA sequence: TGTGCCAGCAGTCTCGGGACAGGGGATCAGCCCCAGCATTTT. Encoded protein: CASSLGTGDQPQHF.

About this clone itself: This sample also contains other DNA sequences that code for the same CDR3. CDR3 in amino acids: CASSYRGLRTDTQYF. CDR3 sequence (DNA): TGTGCCAGCAGTTACCGAGGACTACGCACAGATACGCAGTATTTT. This chain links TRBV6-5 with TRBJ2-3, with D possibly matching TRBD2 (6 bases). The CDR3 is 15 residues long. Germline V lookup: CDR1 MNHEY, CDR2 SVGAGI. With 2 bases removed from V and 1 base from J, the gap between germline ends came to 10 bases.

In its sample, this clone was seen once. V is TRBV2 and J is TRBJ2-3; weak D call: TRBD2 (6 bases). Trimming shortened V by 7 bases and J by 7 bases, and 15 bases separated the two germline ends. CDR3 length equals 13 residues. Looked up from germline, CDR1 is SNHLY and CDR2 is FYNNEI. CDR3: CASTTEGGNTQYF. CDR3 sequence (DNA): TGTGCCAGCACTACGGAAGGAGGGAATACGCAGTATTTT.

This rearrangement joins TRBV29-1 to TRBJ2-1; D possibly corresponds to TRBD1 (5 bases). The V gene lost 3 bases and the J gene lost 4 bases, with 7 bases spanning the gap. CDR1 and CDR2 from the germline V gene are SQVTM and ANQGSEA. CDR3 size: 12 residues. CDR3 bases: TGCAGCGTTGAGACAGATTACAATGAGCAGTTCTTC. Translation gives CSVETDYNEQFF.

This clone was seen just once. The rearrangement links TRBV11-2 to TRBJ1-6, with a tentative D call TRBD1 (5 bases). Germline V gives CDR1 SGHAT, CDR2 FQNNGV. The V end was cut by 1 base, the J end by 7 bases, with 11 bases between. This CDR3 comprises 15 residues. The CDR3 loop is CASSLVGERNSPLHF. CDR3 nucleotides: TGTGCCAGCAGCTTAGTAGGGGAAAGGAATTCACCCCTCCACTTT. Supplemented by reference TRBV11-2 and TRBJ1-6, the full variable domain reads EAGVAQSPRYKIIEKRQSVAFWCNPISGHATLYWYQQILGQGPKLLIQFQNNGVVDDSQLPKDRFSAERLKGVDSTLKIQPAKLEDSAVYLCASSLVGERNSPLHFGNGTRLTVT.

This rearrangement joins TRBV5-5 to TRBJ2-1, with 7 bases that match TRBD2. The length of the CDR3 is 13 residues. Losses at the gene ends were 5 bases for V and 4 bases for J; bases not matched to a gene: 3. The germline gives CDR1 SGHKS, CDR2 YYEKEE (reference sequence). The CDR3 coding sequence is TGTGCCAGCAGACACGGGGGGTACAATGAGCAGTTCTTC. Translating gives CASRHGGYNEQFF.

The chain combines TRBV6-1 with TRBJ2-7; 7 positions match TRBD1. This CDR3 spans 13 amino acids. The germline V gene has CDR1 MNHNS and CDR2 SASEGT. J was trimmed by 3 bases and V by 6 bases; bases with no gene match: 5. DNA of the CDR3: TGTGCCAGCAGCACAGGGGTGTTCTACGAGCAGTACTTC. Its protein is CASSTGVFYEQYF.